Reported below is one T cell receptor beta chain. Clones were sequenced by immunoSEQ multiplex PCR, and TCRdb holds only the in-frame ones, with some missing. The sample records roughly 320,000 clones, about 82% being singletons. Treatment meaning: 15 to 20 received Ad26.COV2.S at low or high dose, single or two shots; 5 received placebo; per-sample allocation not given. Collection of the samples took place on day 63 after the first injection of vaccine or placebo. This entry is derived from a study of Ad26.COV2.S vaccination and SARS-CoV-2 variants. The germline V gene has CDR1 SGHRS and CDR2 YFSETQ. Trimming stripped 4 bases from V and 0 bases from J, with 13 bases between. This CDR3 spans 15 amino acids.

The TCR was taken from a person between 18 and 60 years old who received the Ad26.COV2.S COVID-19 vaccine or a placebo. J is TRBJ1-1 and V is TRBV5-1; D is ambiguous. The sample consisted of peripheral blood, taken in a trial of Ad26.COV2.S vaccine versus placebo. CDR3 region: CASSRDGQMNTEAFF. CDR3 nucleotides: TGCGCCAGCAGCCGCGACGGCCAAATGAACACTGAAGCTTTCTTT.